A selection of T cell receptor beta chains follows, all from one sample in a study of blood T cells in healthy people across ages. MiXCR, run by TCRdb on the 5' RACE reads, gives a single entry per CDR3 protein. The data show around 520,000 distinct CDR3 sequences, with over 25% seen just once and 3.6% held by the top ten. The same data also went into a second study, on T cells of mothers and their children.

The sequenced sample consisted of blood. The receptor source for this set is a boy aged 2 to 10 in good health. The CDR3 runs from the conserved cysteine through the conserved F or W. The D gene is left open where the match is weak. Expanded clones are given a class, and other clones once, few, many or no size at all.

d_call clone_size j_call v_call cdr3_aa cdr3_nt
NA once TRBJ2-7 TRBV7-8 CASSSRPNEQYF TGTGCCAGCAGCTCTCGTCCGAACGAGCAGTACTTC
NA few TRBJ2-4 TRBV24-1 CATSDPTGEGIQYF TGTGCCACCAGTGACCCAACAGGGGAGGGCATTCAGTACTTC
NA NA TRBJ2-3 TRBV7-9 CASSGWDATDTQYF TGTGCCAGCAGCGGCTGGGACGCCACAGATACGCAGTATTTT
TRBD2 NA TRBJ2-1 TRBV27 CASSFSSGVYNEQFF TGTGCCAGCAGTTTCTCTAGCGGAGTTTACAATGAGCAGTTCTTC
TRBD1 few TRBJ2-1 TRBV12-3/TRBV12-4 CASSTKDRGWVYNEQFF TGTGCCAGCAGTACCAAGGACAGGGGATGGGTTTACAATGAGCAGTTCTTC
NA NA TRBJ2-5 TRBV4-1 CASSQVYGEETQYF TGCGCCAGCAGCCAAGTTTACGGGGAAGAGACCCAGTACTTC
NA few TRBJ2-4 TRBV12-5 CASGFKDNIQYF TGTGCTAGTGGTTTCAAGGATAACATTCAGTACTTC
NA many TRBJ2-3 TRBV7-2 CASRSRANSLGDTQYF TGTGCCAGCAGATCAAGGGCTAACTCCCTAGGGGATACGCAGTATTTT
TRBD1 few TRBJ2-1 TRBV18 CASSPPTGTGPYNEQFF TGTGCCAGCTCACCACCCACCGGGACAGGGCCTTACAATGAGCAGTTCTTC
NA few TRBJ1-2 TRBV12-3/TRBV12-4 CASSSQGYYGYTF TGTGCCAGCAGTTCCCAGGGGTACTATGGCTACACCTTC
TRBD1 NA TRBJ2-1 TRBV10-3 CAISDPGQVDNEQFF TGTGCCATCAGTGACCCGGGACAGGTTGACAATGAGCAGTTCTTC
TRBD2 few TRBJ2-3 TRBV18 CASSPPTSGSTDTQYF TGTGCCAGCTCACCACCGACTAGCGGCTCTACAGATACGCAGTATTTT
NA few TRBJ1-4 TRBV11-2 CASSLVFRAKEKLFF TGTGCCAGCAGCTTAGTGTTCAGGGCAAAGGAAAAACTGTTTTTT
TRBD1 NA TRBJ2-1 TRBV20-1 CSARAGPQGVNEQFF TGCAGTGCTAGAGCCGGACCTCAGGGGGTCAATGAGCAGTTCTTC
TRBD1 NA TRBJ2-5 TRBV10-2 CASSVDRGRQETQYF TGCGCCAGCAGCGTTGACAGGGGAAGGCAAGAGACCCAGTACTTC
TRBD1 few TRBJ2-3 TRBV19 CASGDRAIWDTQYF TGTGCCAGTGGCGACAGGGCTATCTGGGATACGCAGTATTTT
NA few TRBJ2-7 TRBV4-3 CASSAGLNYEQYF TGCGCCAGCAGCGCGGGCCTCAACTACGAGCAGTACTTC
TRBD1 NA TRBJ1-1 TRBV10-3 CAISPTGDTEAFF TGTGCCATCAGCCCAACAGGGGACACTGAAGCTTTCTTT
NA NA TRBJ2-5 TRBV2 CASSDSLAYFLETQYF TGTGCCAGCAGTGATTCGTTAGCTTATTTTCTGGAGACCCAGTACTTC
NA NA TRBJ2-1 TRBV9 CASSVASPSTDEQFF TGTGCCAGCAGCGTAGCCTCTCCGTCAACCGATGAGCAGTTCTTC
TRBD2 NA TRBJ2-7 TRBV20-1 CSASADGLAGAEQYF TGCAGTGCTAGTGCCGACGGACTAGCGGGAGCTGAGCAGTACTTC
TRBD1 NA TRBJ2-5 TRBV5-1 CASSSFRDRGRWTQYF TGCGCCAGCAGCTCCTTCCGCGACAGGGGCCGTTGGACCCAGTACTTC
NA NA TRBJ2-3 TRBV12-3/TRBV12-4 CASSLSLGSTDTQYF TGTGCCAGCAGTTTAAGTCTCGGTAGCACAGATACGCAGTATTTT
NA few TRBJ1-5 TRBV6-2/TRBV6-3 CASSYSRVLNQPQHF TGTGCCAGCAGTTACTCCCGGGTTTTAAATCAGCCCCAGCATTTT
TRBD1 NA TRBJ2-7 TRBV5-5 CASSRQGSEQYF TGTGCCAGCAGCCGACAGGGATCCGAGCAGTACTTC
NA few TRBJ2-7 TRBV3-1 CASSLGTFDEQYF TGTGCCAGCAGCCTCGGGACGTTTGACGAGCAGTACTTC
TRBD1 NA TRBJ1-2 TRBV12-3/TRBV12-4 CASSLTFGQGAFGYTF TGTGCCAGCAGTCTGACATTCGGACAGGGGGCTTTTGGCTACACCTTC
NA NA TRBJ2-1 TRBV2 CATGPSGNEQFF TGTGCCACAGGCCCCTCCGGCAATGAGCAGTTCTTC
NA few TRBJ2-5 TRBV12-3/TRBV12-4 CASSSTDGGTQYF TGTGCCAGCAGTTCCACCGACGGGGGGACCCAGTACTTC
TRBD1 few TRBJ2-7 TRBV29-1 CSASDRRSSYEQYF TGCAGCGCCTCGGACAGGCGCAGCTCCTACGAGCAGTACTTC
NA few TRBJ1-1 TRBV5-1 CASTEFGDLNTEAFF TGCGCCAGCACGGAGTTTGGAGATCTGAACACTGAAGCTTTCTTT
NA NA TRBJ2-5 TRBV12-3/TRBV12-4 CASSTDSKTQYF TGTGCCAGCAGCACAGACTCAAAGACCCAGTACTTC
NA NA TRBJ1-5 TRBV10-3 CAISEAHSNQPQHF TGTGCCATCAGCGAGGCTCATAGCAATCAGCCCCAGCATTTT
TRBD2 once TRBJ2-3 TRBV4-3 CASSRYGTSGRHSTDTQYF TGCGCCAGCAGCCGATATGGGACTAGCGGGAGGCATAGCACAGATACGCAGTATTTT
TRBD2 NA TRBJ2-1 TRBV19 CASSKTSGGGSSYNEQFF TGTGCCAGTAGCAAAACTAGCGGGGGGGGTAGCTCCTACAATGAGCAGTTCTTC
TRBD1 few TRBJ2-7 TRBV6-5 CASTRTGAYEQYF TGTGCCAGCACTCGCACAGGGGCCTACGAGCAGTACTTC